What follows are 17 T cell receptor beta chains derived from one specimen sequenced in a study of CXCR4 blockade with PD-1 therapy in pancreatic cancer. Some clones are missing from TCRdb's copy, which holds only in-frame ones; the method was immunoSEQ multiplex PCR. This sample yields some 4,500 clones, of which 57% are seen a single time; approximately 15% belongs to the top ten. The specimen sequenced was tumor tissue. The source of these receptors is a human donor with pancreatic ductal adenocarcinoma.

CDR3 amino acids: CASSPPMGAGYTF. The CDR3 coding sequence is TGTGCCAGCTCACCACCGATGGGGGCGGGCTACACCTTC. The chain combines TRBV18 with TRBJ1-2; D possibly corresponds to TRBD1 (6 bases). The germline V and J ends were trimmed by 0 bases and 8 bases, with 10 bases remaining between them. This CDR3 contains 13 residues. Germline lookup yields CDR1 KGHSH and CDR2 LQKENI.

V and J are TRBV23-1 and TRBJ2-1, with 10 bases that match TRBD1. TRBV23-1 is given ORF status, its function remaining uncertain. V was clipped by 6 bases and J by 6 bases; unmatched bases: 8. This CDR3 has 15 amino acids. The CDR3, as DNA: TGCGCCAGCAGCCAGGAAAGGACAGGGGGCAATGAGCAGTTCTTC. It encodes CASSQERTGGNEQFF.

The chain employs TRBV29-1 and TRBJ2-1; 11 bases are a match to TRBD1. J lost 9 bases, V lost 4 bases, and 8 bases had no gene match. Per germline, CDR1 SQVTM and CDR2 ANQGSEA. The CDR3 is 14 amino acids. The DNA for the CDR3 is TGCAGCGTTGTCTTCTGGGACAGGGGGGCTGAGCAGTTCTTC. It encodes CSVVFWDRGAEQFF.

This clone was detected a few times. The V gene is TRBV1, the J gene TRBJ1-1. TRBV1 has pseudogene status. This CDR3 is built from 18 residues. CDR3 sequence reads: CASSQIPGMGPMNTEAFF. The CDR3 region has the DNA TGCGCCAGCAGCCAGATCCCGGGGATGGGGCCGATGAACACTGAAGCTTTCTTT.

The V gene is TRBV30, the J gene TRBJ2-2, with a tentative D call TRBD2 (6 bases). CDR1 is GTSNPN and CDR2 is SVGIG in the germline V gene (reference sequence). The germline V and J ends were trimmed by 8 bases and 2 bases, with 15 bases remaining between them. CDR3 size: 14 residues. The CDR3 region has the DNA TGTGCCGGAGGGACGGACGTAAACACCGGGGAGCTGTTTTTT. It specifies CAGGTDVNTGELFF.

V is TRBV5-1 and J is TRBJ1-3; 8 nucleotides align to TRBD1. After removal of 0 bases from V and 3 bases from J, the junction contained 5 bases not matched to a gene. The CDR3 has 16 amino acids. The germline CDR1 and CDR2 sequences are SGHRS and YFSETQ. CDR3 sequence reads: CASSLGGTGVGNTIYF. The CDR3 nucleotides read TGCGCCAGCAGCTTGGGAGGGACAGGAGTTGGAAACACCATATATTTT.

Concerning this clone itself: Compared with germline, one end of the junction differs, possibly owing to a read error. The V call is TRBV19, the J call TRBJ2-7; 7 bases map to TRBD1. Germline V gives CDR1 LNHDA, CDR2 SQIVND (reference sequence). The CDR3 runs to 14 residues. Here the CDR3 DNA reads TGTGCCAGTACCCCCTCGACAGGGTTGGACGAGCAGTATTTC. Encoded protein: CASTPSTGLDEQYF.

This chain joins TRBV19 and TRBJ1-4; tentative D call: TRBD1 (5 bases). The germline V gene encodes CDR1 LNHDA and CDR2 SQIVND (reference sequence). This CDR3 region has 15 residues. V lost 7 bases to trimming and J lost 5 bases, with 17 bases between them. CDR3 in DNA: TGTGCCAGTAACCTCGGTAGGGGTATAAATGAAAAACTGTTTTTT. Its translation: CASNLGRGINEKLFF.

This chain links TRBV30 with TRBJ2-2; tentatively, D is TRBD2 (6 bases). Germline loops: CDR1 GTSNPN, CDR2 SVGIG (reference sequence). V lost 2 bases and J 7 bases, leaving 14 bases between the germline ends. This CDR3 has 14 residues. CDR3 bases: TGTGCCTGGAGTTGGACGGGAGCTGGCGGGGAGCTGTTTTTT. Translating gives CAWSWTGAGGELFF.

The chain carries TRBV18 and TRBJ2-2; 11 bases fit TRBD2. CDR1 and CDR2 from the germline V gene are KGHSH and LQKENI. Trimming removed 6 bases from V and 4 bases from J; junction bases left unmatched: 7. The CDR3 extends over 16 amino acids. The CDR3 DNA reads as TGTGCCAGCTCGACCACGGGACTAGCGGCCACCGGGGAGCTGTTTTTT. As protein: CASSTTGLAATGELFF.

V is TRBV15 and J is TRBJ2-1; 9 bases are shared with TRBD2. Germline V gene sequence: CDR1 LNHNV, CDR2 YYDKDF (reference sequence). V gave up 0 bases and J gave up 0 bases; unmatched junction bases: 9. This CDR3 has 19 residues. The CDR3 protein is CATSRDLASGTSSYNEQFF. In DNA form, the CDR3 reads TGTGCCACCAGCAGAGATCTCGCTAGCGGGACCAGCTCCTACAATGAGCAGTTCTTC.

The rearrangement joins TRBV30 to TRBJ2-7; 10 nucleotides align to TRBD2. The length of the CDR3 is 11 residues. CDR1 and CDR2 (germline): GTSNPN, SVGIG (reference sequence). The CDR3 DNA reads as TGTTCACTAGCGGGGATCGACGAGCAGTACTTC. Residues: CSLAGIDEQYF.

J is TRBJ1-3 and V is TRBV19, with 9 bases lining up with TRBD1. This CDR3 spans 15 amino acids. CDR1 LNHDA and CDR2 SQIVND come from the germline V gene (reference sequence). Trimming took 3 bases from V and 4 from J; bases not matched to a gene: 4. The CDR3 DNA is TGTGCCAGTAGTATCGGGACAGGGCAAGGAAACACCATATATTTT. Translated, it gives CASSIGTGQGNTIYF.

The chain couples TRBV19 to TRBJ2-3; 11 nucleotides match TRBD2. Losses at the gene ends were 5 bases for V and 1 base for J; bases not matched to a gene: 8. The V gene's germline CDR1 is LNHDA and CDR2 SQIVND (reference sequence). The CDR3 consists of 17 residues. CDR3 in amino acids: CASSSLAGGKGTDTQYF. CDR3 in DNA: TGTGCCAGTAGTTCCCTAGCGGGAGGAAAAGGCACAGATACGCAGTATTTT. Variable domain in full (rest from reference TRBV19 and TRBJ2-3): DGGITQSPKYLFRKEGQNVTLSCEQNLNHDAMYWYRQDPGQGLRLIYYSQIVNDFQKGDIAEGYSVSREKKESFPLTVTSAQKNPTAFYLCASSSLAGGKGTDTQYFGPGTRLTVL.

This clone came up a few times. This chain connects TRBV29-1 to TRBJ2-2, with TRBD2 matching 14 bases. Trimming removed 6 bases from V and 1 base from J; junction bases left unmatched: 7. The germline CDR1 and CDR2 sequences are SQVTM and ANQGSEA. The length of the CDR3 is 17 residues. CDR3 DNA sequence: TGCAGCGTCACCGGGACTAGCGGGAGAAGGAACACCGGGGAGCTGTTTTTT. Translation gives CSVTGTSGRRNTGELFF.

This chain uses TRBV12-5 with TRBJ2-3, with 8 nucleotides matching TRBD1. The CDR3 length is 15 residues. J gave up 2 bases and V 6 bases, and 7 bases lay outside the gene matches. Per germline, CDR1 LGHNT and CDR2 FRNRAP. This CDR3 reads CASGDGTGYTDTQYF. The CDR3 coding sequence is TGTGCTAGTGGAGACGGGACAGGATACACAGATACGCAGTATTTT.

This clone came up a few times. This sequence joins TRBV28 and TRBJ2-2, with TRBD2 matching over 7 bases. CDR1 is MDHEN, CDR2 SYDVKM, per germline. The ends lost 5 bases at V and 6 bases at J; junction bases unmatched: 6. This CDR3 has 14 amino acids. The CDR3 spells CASSPTSASGELFF. The CDR3 region has the DNA TGTGCCAGCAGTCCCACTAGCGCTTCCGGGGAGCTGTTTTTT. The full variable domain, rest sourced from reference TRBV28 and TRBJ2-2, is DVKVTQSSRYLVKRTGEKVFLECVQDMDHENMFWYRQDPGLGLRLIYFSYDVKMKEKGDIPEGYSVSREKKERFSLILESASTNQTSMYLCASSPTSASGELFFGEGSRLTVL.